Below, 27 T cell receptor beta chains from the same sample are listed, as sequenced in a study of blood T cell repertoires in COVID-19. Measured with immunoSEQ multiplex PCR; TCRdb has only the in-frame clones, and not every one. Among 85,000 to 100,000 clones listed, approximately 83% were seen once. The sample comprised peripheral blood. The receptors here all came from a man aged 55 to 69 with acute or convalescent COVID-19.

This clone is a singleton in its sample. This chain joins TRBV6-1 and TRBJ2-7; 9 bases fit TRBD1. The CDR3 has 14 amino acids. Germline V lookup: CDR1 MNHNS, CDR2 SASEGT. V shed 3 bases, J shed 4 bases, and the junction held 4 bases outside the gene matches. The CDR3 here is CASSDGTGLYEQYF. The CDR3 coding sequence is TGTGCCAGCAGTGACGGGACAGGGTTGTACGAGCAGTACTTC.

The rearrangement joins TRBV5-4 to TRBJ2-2, with TRBD1 matching over 7 bases. Germline values: CDR1 SGHNT, CDR2 YYREEE (reference sequence). Trimming cost V 3 bases and J 0 bases; bases outside gene matches: 5. CDR3 size: 16 residues. The CDR3, as DNA: TGTGCCAGCAGCTCCGACAGGGCCGCGAACACCGGGGAGCTGTTTTTT. Translation gives CASSSDRAANTGELFF.

The V gene is TRBV10-3, the J gene TRBJ2-1, with TRBD2 matching over 11 bases. The CDR3 is made up of 16 amino acids. CDR1 ENHRY and CDR2 SYGVKD come from the germline V gene. With V trimmed by 3 bases and J by 8 bases, 9 bases remained unmatched. The DNA of the CDR3 is TGTGCCATCAGTGACATCTTAGCGGGGGGGCTCCATGAGCAGTTCTTC. Residues: CAISDILAGGLHEQFF.

About this clone: Additional DNA sequences in this sample encode the identical CDR3. The chain has TRBV5-1 and TRBJ1-5; 7 nucleotides line up with TRBD1. The CDR3 totals 15 residues. J gave up 2 bases and V 0 bases, and 2 bases lay outside the gene matches. The germline V gene encodes CDR1 SGHRS and CDR2 YFSETQ. CDR3 bases: TGCGCCAGCAGCTTGGCCGGGACAGGCAATCAGCCCCAGCATTTT. Its translation: CASSLAGTGNQPQHF.

The chain links TRBV20-1 to TRBJ2-5; D could derive from TRBD1 or TRBD2 (6 bases each). CDR3 size: 15 residues. With 5 bases removed from V and 2 bases from J, the gap between germline ends came to 18 bases. The germline gives CDR1 DFQATT, CDR2 SNEGSKA (reference sequence). CDR3 in amino acids: CSAGGGRGEQETQYF. DNA of the CDR3: TGCAGTGCTGGTGGGGGGCGCGGAGAGCAAGAGACCCAGTACTTC.

This clone was counted a single time. The CDR3 reads CASSSGGFDSYEQYF. The CDR3 DNA sequence: TGTGCCAGTAGTTCAGGGGGCTTTGACTCCTACGAGCAGTACTTC. This sequence joins TRBV19 and TRBJ2-7, with 8 bases lining up with TRBD1. The CDR3 is made up of 15 amino acids. The germline V gene encodes CDR1 LNHDA and CDR2 SQIVND (reference sequence). Trimming cost V 5 bases and J 0 bases; bases outside gene matches: 6. Combining the CDR3 with reference TRBV19 and TRBJ2-7 gives the whole variable domain DGGITQSPKYLFRKEGQNVTLSCEQNLNHDAMYWYRQDPGQGLRLIYYSQIVNDFQKGDIAEGYSVSREKKESFPLTVTSAQKNPTAFYLCASSSGGFDSYEQYFGPGTRLTVT.

V usage is TRBV18 and J usage is TRBJ2-2, with 7 bases aligning to TRBD2. Trimming cost V 2 bases and J 1 base; bases outside gene matches: 4. The CDR3 loop spans 16 amino acids. From germline, CDR1 is KGHSH and CDR2 LQKENI. The CDR3 loop is CASSPWVAGNTGELFF. The CDR3 region has the DNA TGTGCCAGCTCACCATGGGTAGCGGGGAACACCGGGGAGCTGTTTTTT. Looking up the rest from reference TRBV18 and TRBJ2-2 gives the full variable domain: NAGVMQNPRHLVRRRGQEARLRCSPMKGHSHVYWYRQLPEEGLKFMVYLQKENIIDESGMPKERFSAEFPKEGPSILRIQQVVRGDSAAYFCASSPWVAGNTGELFFGEGSRLTVL.

The V and J genes are TRBV6-5 and TRBJ2-1; tentatively, D is TRBD2 (5 bases). Per the germline V gene, CDR1 is MNHEY and CDR2 is SVGAGI. The germline V and J ends were trimmed by 6 bases and 6 bases, with 12 bases remaining between them. The CDR3 spans 13 residues. CDR3 protein: CASRPPSSNEQFF. The DNA of the CDR3 is TGTGCCAGCAGGCCTCCTAGCTCCAATGAGCAGTTCTTC.

CDR3 amino acids: CASASGSGELFF. The CDR3, as DNA: TGTGCCAGCGCCAGCGGGAGCGGGGAGCTGTTTTTT. The chain uses TRBV3-1 (or the pseudogene TRBV3-2) and TRBJ2-2, with TRBD2 identical over 8 bases. The CDR3 covers 12 residues. Germline CDR1 and CDR2: LGHDT and YNNKEL (reference sequence). V lost 8 bases and J lost 7; bases outside the gene matches: 3.

The chain combines TRBV6-5 with TRBJ2-7; 9 bases map to TRBD1. CDR1 and CDR2 (germline): MNHEY, SVGAGI. There are 15 residues in the CDR3. The V gene end was trimmed by 4 bases and the J gene end by 2 bases; junction bases not matched to a gene: 6. In nucleotides, the CDR3 is TGTGCCAGCAGTTCCCCTGGACAGGGGCCCTACGAGCAGTACTTC. Translation gives CASSSPGQGPYEQYF.

The V gene is TRBV19, the J gene TRBJ1-4; 11 bases fit TRBD1. This CDR3 has 15 amino acids. The V and J ends lost 4 bases and 8 bases, in that order; junction bases with no gene match: 6. Germline CDR1 is LNHDA and CDR2 is SQIVND (reference sequence). CDR3 sequence (DNA): TGTGCCAGTAGTAGAAGGACAGGGGGCGAGGAAAAACTGTTTTTT. It yields the protein CASSRRTGGEEKLFF.

J is TRBJ2-7 and V is TRBV7-8; TRBD2 matches at 9 bases. V was clipped by 5 bases and J by 3 bases; unmatched bases: 11. From germline, CDR1 is SGHVS and CDR2 FQNEAQ. The CDR3 has 16 amino acids. The CDR3 DNA is TGTGCCAGCAGCAGTAGGCCTAGCGGGATGCTCTACGAGCAGTACTTC. Its translation is CASSSRPSGMLYEQYF.

The V and J genes are TRBV5-4 and TRBJ1-4; possible D gene TRBD1, 5 bases. V lost 0 bases, J lost 4 bases, and 10 bases lay in between. Germline values: CDR1 SGHNT, CDR2 YYREEE (reference sequence). This CDR3 spans 15 amino acids. The CDR3: CASSLAGGSNEKLFF. CDR3 DNA sequence: TGTGCCAGCAGCTTGGCCGGGGGTAGTAATGAAAAACTGTTTTTT. The full variable domain, its missing parts supplied by reference TRBV5-4 and TRBJ1-4, is ETGVTQSPTHLIKTRGQQVTLRCSSQSGHNTVSWYQQALGQGPQFIFQYYREEENGRGNFPPRFSGLQFPNYSSELNVNALELDDSALYLCASSLAGGSNEKLFFGSGTQLSVL.

The CDR3 loop is CASSIGIGGDLNHEQFF. Here the CDR3 DNA reads TGTGCCAGTAGTATAGGGATCGGGGGAGATCTTAACCATGAGCAGTTCTTC. V gene TRBV19 combines with J gene TRBJ2-1; a possible D gene is TRBD2 (6 bases). CDR3 size: 17 residues. Trimming left V 1 base short and J 8 bases short, with 21 bases between. Germline V CDR1 and CDR2: LNHDA, SQIVND (reference sequence).

The chain has TRBV18 and TRBJ1-2, with 7 bases that match TRBD1. In germline, CDR1 is KGHSH, CDR2 LQKENI. There are 13 residues in the CDR3. V shed 6 bases and J 4 bases; nucleotides not matched to a gene: 5. The CDR3 DNA reads as TGTGCCAGCTCCCTCGACAGGGCCTATGGCTACACCTTC. Encoded protein: CASSLDRAYGYTF.

The gene calls are TRBV30 and TRBJ1-2; TRBD1 matches 8 bases. The CDR3 length is 14 residues. J was trimmed by 7 bases and V by 4 bases; bases with no gene match: 11. Germline values: CDR1 GTSNPN, CDR2 SVGIG (reference sequence). The CDR3 DNA is TGTGCCTGGACCCGGGACAGGCCTCGCAGTGGCTACACCTTC. As protein: CAWTRDRPRSGYTF. The full variable domain, completed using reference TRBV30 and TRBJ1-2, is SQTIHQWPATLVQPVGSPLSLECTVEGTSNPNLYWYRQAAGRGLQLLFYSVGIGQISSEVPQNLSASRPQDRQFILSSKKLLLSDSGFYLCAWTRDRPRSGYTFGSGTRLTVV.

The rearrangement uses TRBV7-2 and TRBJ2-1; 10 positions match TRBD1. V shed 5 bases, J shed 6 bases, and the junction held 10 bases outside the gene matches. The CDR3 runs 16 residues. In germline, CDR1 is SGHTA, CDR2 FQGNSA. CDR3 amino acids: CASSHRDRGGGNEQFF. The CDR3 coding sequence is TGTGCCAGCAGCCACCGGGACAGGGGAGGGGGCAATGAGCAGTTCTTC.

The gene calls are TRBV6-4 and TRBJ2-3, with 12 bases matching TRBD2. Germline V gene lookup returns CDR1 MRHNA and CDR2 SNTAGT. The CDR3 has 15 residues. V lost 6 bases to trimming and J lost 6 bases; unmatched junction nucleotides: 7. CDR3 sequence (DNA): TGTGCCAGCAGCCCACTAGCGGGGGGTCCCGATACGCAGTATTTT. This gives the protein CASSPLAGGPDTQYF.

The chain couples TRBV29-1 to TRBJ2-5, with no clear D. CDR3 length equals 13 residues. Looked up from germline, CDR1 is SQVTM and CDR2 is ANQGSEA. Trimming took off 8 bases at V and 4 bases at J, with 17 bases between the two ends. The CDR3 sequence: CSFDQVMGETQYF. As DNA, the CDR3 is TGCAGCTTCGACCAGGTGATGGGAGAGACCCAGTACTTC.

There are a few counts of this clone. The chain couples TRBV19 to TRBJ1-6; D is unresolved. CDR1 and CDR2 from the germline V gene are LNHDA and SQIVND (reference sequence). The CDR3 covers 12 residues. Trimming cost V 3 bases and J 10 bases, with 7 bases left between them. DNA for the CDR3: TGTGCCAGTAGTATTTACTCCTCACCCCTCCACTTT. Protein: CASSIYSSPLHF. Full variable domain (remainder filled in from reference TRBV19 and TRBJ1-6): DGGITQSPKYLFRKEGQNVTLSCEQNLNHDAMYWYRQDPGQGLRLIYYSQIVNDFQKGDIAEGYSVSREKKESFPLTVTSAQKNPTAFYLCASSIYSSPLHFGNGTRLTVT.

This clone was seen a few times. The genes are TRBV6-1 and TRBJ2-1; D gene uncertain. The CDR3 extends over 11 amino acids. The germline V gene has CDR1 MNHNS and CDR2 SASEGT. V lost 5 bases and J lost 8, with 7 bases in between. CDR3 bases: TGTGCCAGCAGTTTTACTGATGAGCAGTTCTTC. It codes for CASSFTDEQFF.

CDR3 amino acids: CASSPGQGAQETQYF. The CDR3 DNA reads as TGTGCCAGCAGCCCGGGACAGGGGGCTCAAGAGACCCAGTACTTC. The V call is TRBV14, the J call TRBJ2-5, with TRBD1 matching 12 bases. The germline V gene encodes CDR1 SGHDN and CDR2 FVKESK. The CDR3 consists of 15 residues. Unmatched junction bases numbered 2, after V lost 4 bases and J lost 2 bases.

This rearrangement joins TRBV3-1 (or the pseudogene TRBV3-2) to TRBJ2-7, with TRBD2 matching 7 bases. Trimming took 3 bases from V and 2 from J; bases not matched to a gene: 4. Germline CDR1 and CDR2: LGHDT and YNNKEL (reference sequence). The CDR3 runs to 14 residues. CDR3 DNA: TGTGCCAGCAGCCAGGCGGGGACTACCTACGAGCAGTACTTC. As protein: CASSQAGTTYEQYF.

The V and J genes are TRBV11-2 and TRBJ1-6; 9 bases map to TRBD1. This CDR3 contains 14 residues. The ends lost 6 bases at V and 6 bases at J; junction bases unmatched: 3. Germline CDR1 and CDR2: SGHAT and FQNNGV. For the CDR3, the DNA is TGTGCCAGCAGTCTGACAGGGGGTAATTCACCCCTCCACTTT. This translates into CASSLTGGNSPLHF.

The chain has TRBV28 and TRBJ2-3; 7 bases fit TRBD1. After removal of 5 bases from V and 2 bases from J, the junction contained 4 bases not matched to a gene. CDR1 is MDHEN, CDR2 SYDVKM, per germline. This CDR3 comprises 14 residues. CDR3 coding DNA: TGTGCCAGCAGTCGGGACAGATCCACAGATACGCAGTATTTT. This gives the protein CASSRDRSTDTQYF.

The V call is TRBV11-2, the J call TRBJ2-7; a possible D gene is TRBD2 (6 bases). Germline values: CDR1 SGHAT, CDR2 FQNNGV. The CDR3 covers 16 residues. The germline V and J ends were trimmed by 3 bases and 2 bases, with 17 bases remaining between them. The chain's CDR3 is CASSLGRSSYPYEQYF. DNA for the CDR3: TGTGCCAGCAGCTTGGGGAGGTCTTCATACCCCTACGAGCAGTACTTC. The full variable domain, with the rest looked up from reference TRBV11-2 and TRBJ2-7, is EAGVAQSPRYKIIEKRQSVAFWCNPISGHATLYWYQQILGQGPKLLIQFQNNGVVDDSQLPKDRFSAERLKGVDSTLKIQPAKLEDSAVYLCASSLGRSSYPYEQYFGPGTRLTVT.

Only one count was recorded for this clone. The genes are TRBV4-1 and TRBJ2-1, with D perhaps matching TRBD1 (5 bases). Germline-derived CDR1 and CDR2 are MGHRA and YSYEKL. With 1 base removed from V and 4 bases from J, the gap between germline ends came to 8 bases. This CDR3 has 14 amino acids. CDR3 residues: CASSQGQTYNEQFF. The CDR3 nucleotides read TGCGCCAGCAGCCAAGGACAGACGTACAATGAGCAGTTCTTC.